In its sample, the clone carrying this T cell receptor (beta chain) was seen once. This may come from a read error, since a much larger clone is one base off. Uncontrolled infection, other autoimmune disease, pregnancy and lactation each barred patients from inclusion. The data stem from a study of T cells in Graves' hyperthyroidism and ophthalmopathy. The germline gives CDR1 MNHEY, CDR2 SMNVEV (reference sequence). The CDR3 extends over 18 amino acids. The ends lost 5 bases at V and 7 bases at J; junction bases unmatched: 13. Using RNA transcripts as the source, TCR beta CDR3 regions were amplified. The primer set for the first-round RT-PCR of the TCR CDR3 was HTBI. In TCRdb, the multiplex PCR reads were re-called with MiXCR into one record per CDR3 protein. The sample has over 450,000 distinct CDR3 sequences; roughly an eighth are singletons.

The sample was blood. The source of this sequence is a woman younger than 30 with Graves' hyperthyroidism. The chain recombines TRBV27 with TRBJ2-1; 14 positions match TRBD2. Written as DNA, the CDR3 is TGTGCCAGCAGTGATTCTACAGCGGGACTAGCGGGAGTGAATGAGCAGTTCTTC. It translates to CASSDSTAGLAGVNEQFF.